Following are 2 T cell receptor beta chains from one sample sequenced in a study of blood T cells in healthy people across ages. Next came a second PCR, run for about 7 to 12 cycles, which used a sample-barcoded 5' primer along with a J-beta primer mix. TCRdb re-analysed the 5' RACE reads in MiXCR, keeping a single row per CDR3 protein. Among around 1,000,000 distinct CDR3 sequences listed, roughly 24% were seen once. The sample was also reused in another study, on T cells of mothers and their children.

The sequencing sample was made of blood. These receptors were taken from a girl aged 2 to 9 in good health.

This rearrangement joins TRBV24-1 to TRBJ2-1; TRBD1 is a possible D gene (6 bases). The length of the CDR3 is 16 residues. Per the germline V gene, CDR1 is KGHDR and CDR2 is SFDVKD. The V end was cut by 5 bases, the J end by 2 bases, with 15 bases between. CDR3: CATSVSSGTTYNEQFF. The CDR3 nucleotides are TGTGCCACCAGTGTATCATCCGGGACAACCTACAATGAGCAGTTCTTC.

The rearrangement links TRBV28 to TRBJ1-5; D uncertain. Looked up from germline, CDR1 is MDHEN and CDR2 is SYDVKM. V shed 5 bases and J shed 6 bases, with 5 bases lying between them. The CDR3 is 11 residues long. CDR3 protein: CASSARQPQHF. CDR3 bases: TGTGCCAGCAGTGCCCGTCAGCCCCAGCATTTT.